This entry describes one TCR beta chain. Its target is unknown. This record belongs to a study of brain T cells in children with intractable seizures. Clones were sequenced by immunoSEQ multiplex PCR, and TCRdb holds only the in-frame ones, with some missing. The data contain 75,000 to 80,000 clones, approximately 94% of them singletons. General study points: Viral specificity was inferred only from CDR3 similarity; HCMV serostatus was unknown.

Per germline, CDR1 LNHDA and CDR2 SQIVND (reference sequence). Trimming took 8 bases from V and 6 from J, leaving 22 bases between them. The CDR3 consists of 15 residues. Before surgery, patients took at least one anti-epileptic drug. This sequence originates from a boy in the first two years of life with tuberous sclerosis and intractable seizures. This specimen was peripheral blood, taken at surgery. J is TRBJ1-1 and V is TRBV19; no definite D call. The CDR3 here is CASAGSFSESAEAFF. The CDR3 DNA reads TGTGCCAGTGCCGGGTCTTTCTCGGAAAGTGCTGAAGCTTTCTTT.